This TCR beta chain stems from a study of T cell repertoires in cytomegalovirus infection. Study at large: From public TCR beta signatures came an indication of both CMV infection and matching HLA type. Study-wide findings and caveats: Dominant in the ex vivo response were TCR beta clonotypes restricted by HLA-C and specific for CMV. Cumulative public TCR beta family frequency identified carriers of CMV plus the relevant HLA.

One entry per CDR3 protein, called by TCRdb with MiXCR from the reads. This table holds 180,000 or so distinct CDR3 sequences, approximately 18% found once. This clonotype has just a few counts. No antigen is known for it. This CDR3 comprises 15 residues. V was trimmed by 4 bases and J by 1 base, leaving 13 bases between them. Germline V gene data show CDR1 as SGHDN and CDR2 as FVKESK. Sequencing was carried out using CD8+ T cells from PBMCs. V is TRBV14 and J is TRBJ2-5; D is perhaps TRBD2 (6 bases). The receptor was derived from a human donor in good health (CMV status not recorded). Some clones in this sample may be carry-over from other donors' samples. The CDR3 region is CASSLGLRIQETQYF. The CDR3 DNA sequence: TGTGCCAGCAGCCTGGGACTTCGGATCCAAGAGACCCAGTACTTC.